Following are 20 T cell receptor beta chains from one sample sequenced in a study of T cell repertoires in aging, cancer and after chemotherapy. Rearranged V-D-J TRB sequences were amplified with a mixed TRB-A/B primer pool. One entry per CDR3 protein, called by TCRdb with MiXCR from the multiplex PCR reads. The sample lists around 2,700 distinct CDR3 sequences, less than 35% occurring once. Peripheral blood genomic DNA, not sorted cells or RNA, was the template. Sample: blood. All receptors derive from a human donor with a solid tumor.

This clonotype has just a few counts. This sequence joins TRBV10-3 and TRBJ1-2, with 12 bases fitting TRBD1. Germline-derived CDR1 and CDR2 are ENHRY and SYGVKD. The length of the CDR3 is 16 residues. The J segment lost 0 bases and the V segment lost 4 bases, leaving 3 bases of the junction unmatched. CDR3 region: CAISGDRGPANYGYTF. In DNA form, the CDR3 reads TGTGCCATCAGTGGGGACAGGGGGCCCGCTAACTATGGCTACACCTTC.

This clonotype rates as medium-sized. The CDR3 reads CASRYGVDRTYEQYF. Here the CDR3 DNA reads TGTGCCAGCAGGTACGGGGTGGACAGGACCTACGAGCAGTACTTC. The rearrangement uses TRBV6-5 and TRBJ2-7; 7 bases agree with TRBD1. Germline CDR1 reads MNHEY; CDR2 reads SVGAGI. The CDR3 has 15 residues. The trim removed 6 bases at V and 2 bases at J, leaving 10 bases unmatched.

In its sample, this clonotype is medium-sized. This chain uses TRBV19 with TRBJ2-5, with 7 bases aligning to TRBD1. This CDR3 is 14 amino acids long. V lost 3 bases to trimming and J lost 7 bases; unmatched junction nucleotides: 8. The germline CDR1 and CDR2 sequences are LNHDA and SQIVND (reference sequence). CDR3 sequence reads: CASSMGEQGPTQYF. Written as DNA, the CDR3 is TGTGCCAGTAGTATGGGGGAACAGGGGCCGACCCAGTACTTC.

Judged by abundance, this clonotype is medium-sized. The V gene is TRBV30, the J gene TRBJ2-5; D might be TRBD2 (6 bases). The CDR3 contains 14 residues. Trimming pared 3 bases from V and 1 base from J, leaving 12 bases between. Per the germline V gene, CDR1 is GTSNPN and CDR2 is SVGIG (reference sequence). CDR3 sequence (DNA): TGTGCCTGGAGGGGGGGACCGGGCCAAGAGACCCAGTACTTC. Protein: CAWRGGPGQETQYF.

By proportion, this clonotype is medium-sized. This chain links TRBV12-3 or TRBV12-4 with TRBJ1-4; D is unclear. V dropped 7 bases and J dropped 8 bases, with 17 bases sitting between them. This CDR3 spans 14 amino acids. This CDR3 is CASTPQLVGEKLFF. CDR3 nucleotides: TGTGCCAGCACCCCCCAGCTGGTGGGGGAAAAACTGTTTTTT.

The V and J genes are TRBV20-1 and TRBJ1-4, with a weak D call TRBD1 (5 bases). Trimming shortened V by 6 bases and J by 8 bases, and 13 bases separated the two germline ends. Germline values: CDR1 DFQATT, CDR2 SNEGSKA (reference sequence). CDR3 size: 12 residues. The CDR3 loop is CSAKDRGEKLFF. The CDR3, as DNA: TGCAGTGCCAAGGACCGGGGCGAAAAACTGTTTTTT.

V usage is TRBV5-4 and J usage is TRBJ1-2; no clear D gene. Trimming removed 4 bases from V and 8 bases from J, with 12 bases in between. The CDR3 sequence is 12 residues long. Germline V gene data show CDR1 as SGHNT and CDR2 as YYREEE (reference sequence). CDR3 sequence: CASSPPDEGYTF. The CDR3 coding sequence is TGTGCCAGCAGCCCCCCGGATGAGGGCTACACCTTC.

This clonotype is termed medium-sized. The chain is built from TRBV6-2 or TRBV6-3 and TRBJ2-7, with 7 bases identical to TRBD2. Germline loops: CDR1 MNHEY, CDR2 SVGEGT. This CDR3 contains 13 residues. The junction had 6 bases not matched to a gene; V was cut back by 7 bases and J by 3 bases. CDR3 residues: CASNQLAFYEQYF. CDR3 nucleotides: TGTGCCAGCAATCAACTAGCGTTCTACGAGCAGTACTTC.

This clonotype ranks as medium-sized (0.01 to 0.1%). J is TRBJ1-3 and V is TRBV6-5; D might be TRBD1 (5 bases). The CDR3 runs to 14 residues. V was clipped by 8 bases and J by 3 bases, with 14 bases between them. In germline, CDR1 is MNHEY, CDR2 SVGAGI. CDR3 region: CASRTGADGNTIYF. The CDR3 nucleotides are TGTGCCAGCCGCACAGGTGCCGATGGAAACACCATATATTTT.

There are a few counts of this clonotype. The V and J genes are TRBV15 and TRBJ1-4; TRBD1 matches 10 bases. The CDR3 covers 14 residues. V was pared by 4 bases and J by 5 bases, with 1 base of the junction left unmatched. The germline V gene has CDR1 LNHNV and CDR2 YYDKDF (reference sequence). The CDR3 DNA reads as TGTGCCACCAGCACGGGACAGGGGAATGAAAAACTGTTTTTT. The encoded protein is CATSTGQGNEKLFF.

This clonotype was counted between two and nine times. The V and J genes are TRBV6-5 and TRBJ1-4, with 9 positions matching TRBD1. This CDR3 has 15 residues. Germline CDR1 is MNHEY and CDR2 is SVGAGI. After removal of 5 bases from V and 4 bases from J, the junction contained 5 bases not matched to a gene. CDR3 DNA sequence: TGTGCCAGCAGTGGGGGGACAGGGTTTAATGAAAAACTGTTTTTT. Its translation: CASSGGTGFNEKLFF.

The CDR3 loop reads CASSLRDDEQYF. The CDR3 region has the DNA TGTGCCAGCAGCCTCCGGGACGACGAGCAGTACTTC. This rearrangement joins TRBV7-6 to TRBJ2-7; TRBD1 or TRBD2 may be the D gene (5 bases each). This CDR3 has 12 residues. V shed 5 bases and J shed 5 bases, with 10 bases lying between them. The germline V gene has CDR1 SGHVS and CDR2 FNYEAQ.

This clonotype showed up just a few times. CDR3 protein: CSALPTRRSDTQYF. The CDR3, as DNA: TGCAGTGCCCTCCCGACTAGAAGGTCAGATACGCAGTATTTT. The V call is TRBV20-1, the J call TRBJ2-3; D is perhaps TRBD2 (6 bases). The V and J ends lost 6 bases and 4 bases respectively, with 17 bases between them. The CDR3 spans 14 residues. Germline V gene lookup returns CDR1 DFQATT and CDR2 SNEGSKA (reference sequence).

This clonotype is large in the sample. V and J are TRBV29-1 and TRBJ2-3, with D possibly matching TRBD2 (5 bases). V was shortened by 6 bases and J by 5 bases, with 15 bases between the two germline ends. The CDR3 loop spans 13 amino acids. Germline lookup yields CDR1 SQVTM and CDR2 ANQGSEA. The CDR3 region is CSVTTSTRDTQYF. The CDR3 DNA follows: TGCAGCGTGACCACTAGTACAAGAGATACGCAGTATTTT.

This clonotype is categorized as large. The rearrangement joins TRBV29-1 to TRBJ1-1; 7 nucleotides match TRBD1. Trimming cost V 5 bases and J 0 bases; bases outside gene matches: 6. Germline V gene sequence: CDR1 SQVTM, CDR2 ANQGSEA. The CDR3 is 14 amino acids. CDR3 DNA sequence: TGCAGCGTTCGACAGGGCCCCATGAACACTGAAGCTTTCTTT. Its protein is CSVRQGPMNTEAFF.

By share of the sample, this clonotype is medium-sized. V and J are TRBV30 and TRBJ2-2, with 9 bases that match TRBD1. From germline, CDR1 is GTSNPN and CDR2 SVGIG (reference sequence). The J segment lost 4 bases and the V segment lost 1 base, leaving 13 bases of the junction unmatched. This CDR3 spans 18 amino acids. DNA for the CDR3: TGTGCCTGGAGTGGGACAGGGGCCCAAACAGCGGGCACCGGGGAGCTGTTTTTT. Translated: CAWSGTGAQTAGTGELFF.

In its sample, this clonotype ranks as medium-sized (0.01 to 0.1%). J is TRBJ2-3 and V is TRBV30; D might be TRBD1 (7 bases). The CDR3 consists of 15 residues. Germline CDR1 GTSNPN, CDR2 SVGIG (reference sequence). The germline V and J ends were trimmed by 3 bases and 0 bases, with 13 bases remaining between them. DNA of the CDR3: TGTGCCTGGAGCACGGAGGGGGCCAGCACAGATACGCAGTATTTT. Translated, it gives CAWSTEGASTDTQYF.

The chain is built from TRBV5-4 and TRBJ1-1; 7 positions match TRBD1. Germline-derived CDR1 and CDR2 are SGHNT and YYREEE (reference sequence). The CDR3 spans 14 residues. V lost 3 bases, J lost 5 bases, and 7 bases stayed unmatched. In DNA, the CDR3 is TGTGCCAGCAGCTGGGAAGGGGGCCGGACTGAAGCTTTCTTT. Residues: CASSWEGGRTEAFF.

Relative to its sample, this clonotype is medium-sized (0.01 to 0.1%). In DNA, the CDR3 is TGCGCCAGCAGCCTAACCAGGGTTAGCAATCAGCCCCAGCATTTT. Amino acid sequence: CASSLTRVSNQPQHF. The chain joins TRBV4-3 to TRBJ1-5; tentatively, D is TRBD1 (5 bases). This CDR3 comprises 15 residues. V dropped 4 bases and J dropped 0 bases, with 10 bases sitting between them. CDR1 is LGHNA and CDR2 is YSLEER in the germline V gene.

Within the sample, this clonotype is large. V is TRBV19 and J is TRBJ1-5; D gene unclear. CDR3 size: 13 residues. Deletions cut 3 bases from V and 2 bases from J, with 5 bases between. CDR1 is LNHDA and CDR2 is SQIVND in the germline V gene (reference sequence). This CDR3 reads CASSMVGNQPQHF. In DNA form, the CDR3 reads TGTGCCAGTAGTATGGTTGGCAATCAGCCCCAGCATTTT.